The 20 T cell receptor beta chains below come from one sample, sequenced in a study of control samples from healthy donors and cancer patients. Clones were read by immunoSEQ multiplex PCR, and TCRdb kept only the in-frame ones, dropping some. The data hold fewer than 100,000 clones, with roughly four fifths observed a single time. The sample taken for sequencing was blood. The receptors originated from a man aged 60-69 years in good health.

The chain uses TRBV5-5 and TRBJ1-3; D is unresolved. Trimming cost V 4 bases and J 1 base, with 9 bases left between them. This CDR3 comprises 14 residues. Germline CDR1 is SGHKS and CDR2 is YYEKEE (reference sequence). The CDR3 loop reads CASSVRSSGNTIYF. DNA for the CDR3: TGTGCCAGCAGCGTCCGTTCATCTGGAAACACCATATATTTT.

This clone was observed once. The rearrangement joins TRBV27 to TRBJ1-6; 9 bases fit TRBD1. The CDR3 contains 14 residues. Germline trimming cut 5 bases from V and 10 bases from J; bases unmatched to any gene: 6. The germline V gene has CDR1 MNHEY and CDR2 SMNVEV (reference sequence). CDR3 loop: CASSVGQGRSPLHF. Written as DNA, the CDR3 is TGTGCCAGCAGTGTTGGACAGGGGCGATCACCCCTCCACTTT.

V usage is TRBV4-2 and J usage is TRBJ1-4, with TRBD1 matching over 8 bases. Per the germline V gene, CDR1 is LGHNA and CDR2 is YNFKEQ. The V gene end was trimmed by 0 bases and the J gene end by 7 bases; junction bases not matched to a gene: 4. The CDR3 contains 15 residues. The DNA for the CDR3 is TGTGCCAGCAGCCAAGACCGGACAGGGAGTGAAAAACTGTTTTTT. Protein product: CASSQDRTGSEKLFF.

The V and J genes are TRBV6-5 and TRBJ2-1; maybe TRBD1 (5 bases). Trimming stripped 5 bases from V and 4 bases from J, with 9 bases between. CDR1 and CDR2 (germline): MNHEY, SVGAGI. The CDR3 length is 13 residues. The chain's CDR3 is CASSKTVYNEQFF. Here the CDR3 DNA reads TGTGCCAGCAGTAAGACAGTATACAATGAGCAGTTCTTC.

This clone has just one count. The chain has TRBV5-8 and TRBJ2-3; D is possibly TRBD2 (5 bases). Per germline, CDR1 SGHTS and CDR2 YDEGEE. V gave up 1 base and J gave up 3 bases, with 9 bases separating them. There are 14 residues in the CDR3. CDR3 loop: CASSLWTRTDTQYF. The CDR3 DNA reads as TGTGCCAGCAGCTTGTGGACTCGGACAGATACGCAGTATTTT.

The chain carries TRBV27 and TRBJ1-5, with D possibly TRBD1 on 5 matching bases. The V end was cut by 1 base, the J end by 2 bases, with 9 bases between. CDR3 length: 15 residues. Germline V gene sequence: CDR1 MNHEY, CDR2 SMNVEV (reference sequence). Here the CDR3 DNA reads TGTGCCAGCAGTTTATTTGGGGACGGCAATCAGCCCCAGCATTTT. Protein: CASSLFGDGNQPQHF.

This clone appeared a single time. The chain carries TRBV18 and TRBJ2-2, with a weak D call TRBD1 (6 bases). The CDR3 extends over 15 amino acids. CDR1 KGHSH and CDR2 LQKENI come from the germline V gene. Trimming cost V 6 bases and J 6 bases, with 17 bases left between them. CDR3 sequence reads: CASSQSQGIAGELFF. The CDR3 coding sequence is TGTGCCAGCTCCCAATCCCAGGGGATTGCCGGGGAGCTGTTTTTT.

This chain connects TRBV6-5 to TRBJ2-2; 8 bases align to TRBD1. There are 15 residues in the CDR3. Germline V gene sequence: CDR1 MNHEY, CDR2 SVGAGI. With V trimmed by 6 bases and J by 6 bases, 9 bases remained unmatched. CDR3 loop: CASSRGTGRSGELFF. CDR3 in DNA: TGTGCCAGCAGCCGTGGGACAGGACGCTCCGGGGAGCTGTTTTTT.

This clone was detected once. This chain uses TRBV11-2 with TRBJ1-5; D is uncertain. Per germline, CDR1 SGHAT and CDR2 FQNNGV. This CDR3 has 16 amino acids. The V and J ends lost 1 base and 5 bases respectively, with 15 bases between them. CDR3 in amino acids: CASSLATGTIHQPQHF. Here the CDR3 DNA reads TGTGCCAGCAGCTTAGCCACGGGAACTATCCATCAGCCCCAGCATTTT.

V gene TRBV5-1 combines with J gene TRBJ2-3; D is possibly TRBD1 or TRBD2 (5 bases each). Germline values: CDR1 SGHRS, CDR2 YFSETQ. The CDR3 contains 16 residues. Trimming removed 1 base at V and 0 bases at J, with 12 bases between. The DNA for the CDR3 is TGCGCCAGCAGCTTGTGGGGGACCGTCAGCACAGATACGCAGTATTTT. Its translation is CASSLWGTVSTDTQYF.

Points on this clone: Other DNA sequences in the same sample also yield this CDR3. The genes are TRBV5-1 and TRBJ2-7; 7 bases are shared with TRBD2. CDR3 length equals 15 residues. V was clipped by 0 bases and J by 6 bases; unmatched bases: 9. CDR1 SGHRS and CDR2 YFSETQ come from the germline V gene. The chain's CDR3 is CASSLGRGGSGEQYF. The CDR3 DNA sequence: TGCGCCAGCAGCTTGGGTCGGGGAGGGTCCGGCGAGCAGTACTTC.

The J gene is TRBJ2-7, the V gene TRBV12-3 or TRBV12-4; unclear D gene. The CDR3 length is 13 residues. Trimming removed 2 bases from V and 2 bases from J, with 7 bases in between. CDR3 protein: CASSLNSPYEQYF. As DNA, the CDR3 is TGTGCCAGCAGTTTAAACAGCCCCTACGAGCAGTACTTC.

J is TRBJ2-5 and V is TRBV6-6, with D possibly TRBD1 on 7 matching bases. Trimming shortened V by 4 bases and J by 5 bases, and 17 bases separated the two germline ends. The length of the CDR3 is 15 residues. From germline, CDR1 is MNHNY and CDR2 SVGAGI (reference sequence). In DNA form, the CDR3 reads TGTGCCAGCAGTTCCCACAGGGGAGGAGCGGAGACCCAGTACTTC. Translation: CASSSHRGGAETQYF.

The chain links TRBV7-9 to TRBJ2-3; possible D gene TRBD1, 6 bases. The CDR3 runs 17 residues. Trimming took 5 bases from V and 0 from J, leaving 18 bases between them. CDR1 SEHNR and CDR2 FQNEAQ come from the germline V gene (reference sequence). CDR3 sequence: CASSRVTGTLSTDTQYF. CDR3 bases: TGTGCCAGCAGCCGCGTGACCGGGACACTGAGCACAGATACGCAGTATTTT. Variable domain in full (rest from reference TRBV7-9 and TRBJ2-3): DTGVSQNPRHKITKRGQNVTFRCDPISEHNRLYWYRQTLGQGPEFLTYFQNEAQLEKSRLLSDRFSAERPKGSFSTLEIQRTEQGDSAMYLCASSRVTGTLSTDTQYFGPGTRLTVL.

This clone was observed once. This rearrangement joins TRBV5-1 to TRBJ1-1, with TRBD1 identical over 9 bases. The CDR3 is made up of 14 amino acids. V trimming: 4 bases; J trimming: 3 bases; junction bases outside the gene matches: 4. Germline V gene sequence: CDR1 SGHRS, CDR2 YFSETQ. The CDR3 coding sequence is TGCGCCAGCAGCCCAGACAGGGGGTACACTGAAGCTTTCTTT. Amino acids: CASSPDRGYTEAFF.

This clone was seen more than once but under ten times. This chain connects TRBV10-3 to TRBJ1-6, with D maybe TRBD1 (6 bases). Trimming removed 10 bases from V and 7 bases from J, with 26 bases in between. Per the germline V gene, CDR1 is ENHRY and CDR2 is SYGVKD. CDR3 size: 17 residues. Here the CDR3 reads CATRSGEGGSANSPLHF. CDR3 coding DNA: TGTGCCACCCGGTCGGGAGAGGGGGGCTCTGCGAATTCACCCCTCCACTTT.

V is TRBV7-6 and J is TRBJ2-5, with 11 bases that match TRBD2. The CDR3 contains 18 residues. The germline V gene has CDR1 SGHVS and CDR2 FNYEAQ. J lost 3 bases, V lost 4 bases, and 13 bases had no gene match. CDR3 sequence reads: CASSSPPPGSGREETQYF. DNA for the CDR3: TGTGCCAGCAGCTCCCCCCCGCCAGGTAGCGGGAGGGAAGAGACCCAGTACTTC.

This rearrangement joins TRBV6-5 to TRBJ1-2, with 8 bases that match TRBD1. V shed 6 bases and J 3 bases; nucleotides not matched to a gene: 6. This CDR3 comprises 14 residues. CDR1 is MNHEY and CDR2 is SVGAGI in the germline V gene. CDR3 loop: CASRAQTGDYGYTF. The CDR3 coding sequence is TGTGCCAGCAGGGCCCAGACAGGGGACTATGGCTACACCTTC.

The chain joins TRBV9 to TRBJ1-2; D remains ambiguous. From germline, CDR1 is SGDLS and CDR2 YYNGEE. This CDR3 is 14 amino acids long. V was pared by 4 bases and J by 2 bases, with 12 bases between. The CDR3 protein is CASSQSGENYGYTF. Written as DNA, the CDR3 is TGTGCCAGCAGCCAGTCCGGGGAGAACTATGGCTACACCTTC. Full variable domain (rest looked up from reference TRBV9 and TRBJ1-2): DSGVTQTPKHLITATGQRVTLRCSPRSGDLSVYWYQQSLDQGLQFLIQYYNGEERAKGNILERFSAQQFPDLHSELNLSSLELGDSALYFCASSQSGENYGYTFGSGTRLTVV.

This chain joins TRBV18 and TRBJ2-7; TRBD2 agrees at 11 bases. After removal of 3 bases from V and 3 bases from J, the junction contained 1 base not matched to a gene. This CDR3 is built from 14 residues. Germline assignment: CDR1 KGHSH and CDR2 LQKENI. CDR3 residues: CASSPGTSGYEQYF. The CDR3 nucleotides read TGTGCCAGCTCACCCGGGACTAGCGGCTACGAGCAGTACTTC. The variable domain in full, completed from reference TRBV18 and TRBJ2-7, reads NAGVMQNPRHLVRRRGQEARLRCSPMKGHSHVYWYRQLPEEGLKFMVYLQKENIIDESGMPKERFSAEFPKEGPSILRIQQVVRGDSAAYFCASSPGTSGYEQYFGPGTRLTVT.